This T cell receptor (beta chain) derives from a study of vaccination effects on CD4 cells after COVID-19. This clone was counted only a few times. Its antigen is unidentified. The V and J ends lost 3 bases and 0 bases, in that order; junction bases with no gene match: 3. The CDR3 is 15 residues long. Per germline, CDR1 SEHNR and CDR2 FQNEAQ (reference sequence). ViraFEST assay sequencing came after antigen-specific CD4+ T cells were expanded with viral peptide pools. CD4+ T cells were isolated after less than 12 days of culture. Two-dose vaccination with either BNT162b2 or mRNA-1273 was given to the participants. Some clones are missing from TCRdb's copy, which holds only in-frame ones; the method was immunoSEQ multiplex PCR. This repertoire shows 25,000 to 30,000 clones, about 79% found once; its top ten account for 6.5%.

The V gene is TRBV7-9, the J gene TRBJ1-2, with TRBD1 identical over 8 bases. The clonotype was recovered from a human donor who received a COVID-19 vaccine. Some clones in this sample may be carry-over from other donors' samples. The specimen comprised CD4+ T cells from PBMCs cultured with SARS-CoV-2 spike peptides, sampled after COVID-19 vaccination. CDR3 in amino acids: CASSFVQGANYGYTF. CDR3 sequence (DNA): TGTGCCAGCAGCTTCGTACAGGGGGCTAACTATGGCTACACCTTC.